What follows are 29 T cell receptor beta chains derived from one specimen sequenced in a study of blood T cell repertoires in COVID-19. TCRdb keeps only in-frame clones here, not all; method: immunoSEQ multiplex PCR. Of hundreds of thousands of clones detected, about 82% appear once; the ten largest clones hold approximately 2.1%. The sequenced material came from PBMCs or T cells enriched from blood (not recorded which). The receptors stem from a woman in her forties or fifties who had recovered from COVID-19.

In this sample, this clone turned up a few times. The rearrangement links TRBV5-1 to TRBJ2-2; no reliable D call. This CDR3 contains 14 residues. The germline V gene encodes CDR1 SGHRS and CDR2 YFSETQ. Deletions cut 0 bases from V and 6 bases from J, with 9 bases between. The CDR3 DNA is TGCGCCAGCAGCTTGGGTGTTTTCGCCGGGGAGCTGTTTTTT. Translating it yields CASSLGVFAGELFF.

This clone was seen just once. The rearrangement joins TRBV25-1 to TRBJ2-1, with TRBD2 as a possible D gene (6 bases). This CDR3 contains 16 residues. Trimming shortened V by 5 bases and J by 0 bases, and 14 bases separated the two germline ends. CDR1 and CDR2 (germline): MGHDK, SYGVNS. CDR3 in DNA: TGTGCCAGCAGTCTACCGGGACTCAGCTCCTACAATGAGCAGTTCTTC. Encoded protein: CASSLPGLSSYNEQFF.

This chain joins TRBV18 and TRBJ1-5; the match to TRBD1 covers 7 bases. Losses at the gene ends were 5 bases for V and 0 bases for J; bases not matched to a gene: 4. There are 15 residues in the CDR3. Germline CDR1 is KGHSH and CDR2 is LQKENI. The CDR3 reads CASSSGQPSNQPQHF. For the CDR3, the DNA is TGTGCCAGCTCATCGGGACAGCCTAGCAATCAGCCCCAGCATTTT.

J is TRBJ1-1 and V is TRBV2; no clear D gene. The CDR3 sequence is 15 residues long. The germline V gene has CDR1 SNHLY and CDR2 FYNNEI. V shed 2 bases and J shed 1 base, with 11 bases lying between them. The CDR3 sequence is CASSESRVGNTEAFF. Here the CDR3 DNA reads TGTGCCAGCAGTGAATCGCGGGTGGGGAACACTGAAGCTTTCTTT.

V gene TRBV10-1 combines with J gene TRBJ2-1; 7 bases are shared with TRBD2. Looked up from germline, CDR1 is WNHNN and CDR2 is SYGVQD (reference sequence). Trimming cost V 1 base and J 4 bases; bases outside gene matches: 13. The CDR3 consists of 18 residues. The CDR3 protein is CASSEFQAGAEGYNEQFF. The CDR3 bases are TGCGCCAGCAGTGAGTTTCAGGCGGGAGCGGAGGGGTACAATGAGCAGTTCTTC.

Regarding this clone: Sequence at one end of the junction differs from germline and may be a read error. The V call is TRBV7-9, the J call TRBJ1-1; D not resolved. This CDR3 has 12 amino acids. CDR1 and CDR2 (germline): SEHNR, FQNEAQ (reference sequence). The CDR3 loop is CASSLDNNEAFF. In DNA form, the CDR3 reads TGTGCCAGCAGCTTAGACAACAATGAAGCTTTCTTT.

CDR3 bases: TGTGCCAGCAGCTTAGCGCGAACAGGGGACGGCTACACCTTC. This encodes CASSLARTGDGYTF. The rearrangement uses TRBV7-2 and TRBJ1-2, with TRBD1 matching 7 bases. V was pared by 0 bases and J by 8 bases, with 6 bases of the junction left unmatched. CDR3 length: 14 amino acids. Germline CDR1 SGHTA, CDR2 FQGNSA.

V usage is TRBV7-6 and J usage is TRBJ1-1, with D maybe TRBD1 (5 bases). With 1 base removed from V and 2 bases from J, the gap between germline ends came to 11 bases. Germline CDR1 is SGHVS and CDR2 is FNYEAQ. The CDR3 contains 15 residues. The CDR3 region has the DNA TGTGCCAGCAGCTTAGGACCGGGGGTAAACACTGAAGCTTTCTTT. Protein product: CASSLGPGVNTEAFF.

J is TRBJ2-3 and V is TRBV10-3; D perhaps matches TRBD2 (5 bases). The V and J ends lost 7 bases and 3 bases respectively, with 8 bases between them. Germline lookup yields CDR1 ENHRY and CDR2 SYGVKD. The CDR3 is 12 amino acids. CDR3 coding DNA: TGTGCCATCAAGGGAGTTACAGATACGCAGTATTTT. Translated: CAIKGVTDTQYF.

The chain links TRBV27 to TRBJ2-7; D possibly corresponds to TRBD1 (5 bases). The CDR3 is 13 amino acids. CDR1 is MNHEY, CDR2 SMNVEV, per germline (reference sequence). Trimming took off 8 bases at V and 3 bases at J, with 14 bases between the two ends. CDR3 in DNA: TGTGCCAGCCAAAGGGGTGGTCACTACGAGCAGTACTTC. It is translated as CASQRGGHYEQYF.

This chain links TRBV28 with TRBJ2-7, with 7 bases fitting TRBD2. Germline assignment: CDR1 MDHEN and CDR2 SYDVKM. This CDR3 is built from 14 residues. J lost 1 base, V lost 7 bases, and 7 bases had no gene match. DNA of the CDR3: TGTGCCAGCATGCCGGGACTACCGTCCTACGAGCAGTACTTC. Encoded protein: CASMPGLPSYEQYF.

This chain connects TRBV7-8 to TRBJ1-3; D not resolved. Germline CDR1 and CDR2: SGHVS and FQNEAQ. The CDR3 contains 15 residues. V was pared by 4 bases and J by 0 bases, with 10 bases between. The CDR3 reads CASSSRRGSGNTIYF. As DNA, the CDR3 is TGTGCCAGCAGCTCCCGGCGAGGCTCTGGAAACACCATATATTTT.

CDR3 coding DNA: TGCGCCAGCAGCTTGGGGGTCGCGACTAGCTTGAACACCGGGGAGCTGTTTTTT. Translation: CASSLGVATSLNTGELFF. The chain carries TRBV5-1 and TRBJ2-2; 7 bases map to TRBD2. Germline-derived CDR1 and CDR2 are SGHRS and YFSETQ. V lost 0 bases and J lost 1; bases outside the gene matches: 9. The CDR3 has 18 residues. Full variable domain (remainder filled in from reference TRBV5-1 and TRBJ2-2): KAGVTQTPRYLIKTRGQQVTLSCSPISGHRSVSWYQQTPGQGLQFLFEYFSETQRNKGNFPGRFSGRQFSNSRSEMNVSTLELGDSALYLCASSLGVATSLNTGELFFGEGSRLTVL.

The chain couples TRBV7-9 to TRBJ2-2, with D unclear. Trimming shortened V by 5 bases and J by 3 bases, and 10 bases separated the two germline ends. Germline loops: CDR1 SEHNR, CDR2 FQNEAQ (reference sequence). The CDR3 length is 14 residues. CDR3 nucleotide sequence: TGTGCCAGCAGCCGTACAGCTTACACCGGGGAGCTGTTTTTT. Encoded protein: CASSRTAYTGELFF. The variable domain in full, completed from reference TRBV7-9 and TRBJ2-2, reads DTGVSQNPRHKITKRGQNVTFRCDPISEHNRLYWYRQTLGQGPEFLTYFQNEAQLEKSRLLSDRFSAERPKGSFSTLEIQRTEQGDSAMYLCASSRTAYTGELFFGEGSRLTVL.

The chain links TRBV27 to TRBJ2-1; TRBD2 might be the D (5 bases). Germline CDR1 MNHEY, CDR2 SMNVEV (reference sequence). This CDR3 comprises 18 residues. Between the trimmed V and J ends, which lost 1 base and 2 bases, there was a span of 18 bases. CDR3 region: CASSLLSVGGFPYNEQFF. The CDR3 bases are TGTGCCAGCAGTTTATTATCCGTAGGCGGGTTCCCCTACAATGAGCAGTTCTTC.

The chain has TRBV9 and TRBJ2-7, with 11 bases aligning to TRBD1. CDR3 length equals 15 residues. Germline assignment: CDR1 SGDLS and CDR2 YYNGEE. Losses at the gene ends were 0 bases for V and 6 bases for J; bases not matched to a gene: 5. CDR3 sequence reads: CASSVGGQGGVEQYF. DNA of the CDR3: TGTGCCAGCAGCGTAGGGGGACAGGGGGGTGTCGAGCAGTACTTC.

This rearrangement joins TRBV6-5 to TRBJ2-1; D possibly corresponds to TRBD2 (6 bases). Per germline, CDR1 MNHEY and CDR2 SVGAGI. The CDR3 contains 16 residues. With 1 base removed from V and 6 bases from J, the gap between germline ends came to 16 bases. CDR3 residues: CASSYLGGKVRNEQFF. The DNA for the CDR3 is TGTGCCAGCAGTTACTTAGGCGGGAAGGTTCGCAATGAGCAGTTCTTC.

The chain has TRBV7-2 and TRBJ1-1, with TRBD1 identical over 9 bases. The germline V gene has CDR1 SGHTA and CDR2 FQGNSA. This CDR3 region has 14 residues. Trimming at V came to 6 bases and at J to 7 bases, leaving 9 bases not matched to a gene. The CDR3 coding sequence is TGTGCCAGCAGACGTAGACAGGGGGGGGTTGAAGCTTTCTTT. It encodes CASRRRQGGVEAFF.

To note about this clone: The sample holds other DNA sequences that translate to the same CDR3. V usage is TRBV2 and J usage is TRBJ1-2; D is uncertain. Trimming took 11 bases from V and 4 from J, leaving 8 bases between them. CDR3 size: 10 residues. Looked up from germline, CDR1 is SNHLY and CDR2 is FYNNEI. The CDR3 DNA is TGTGCCTCCCGGGGCTATGGCTACACCTTC. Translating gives CASRGYGYTF.

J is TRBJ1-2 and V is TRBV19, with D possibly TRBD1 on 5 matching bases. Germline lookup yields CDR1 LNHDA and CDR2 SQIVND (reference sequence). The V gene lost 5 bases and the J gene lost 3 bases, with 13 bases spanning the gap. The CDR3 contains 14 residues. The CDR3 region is CASSPSTGDYGYTF. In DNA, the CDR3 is TGTGCCAGTAGTCCCAGCACAGGTGACTATGGCTACACCTTC.

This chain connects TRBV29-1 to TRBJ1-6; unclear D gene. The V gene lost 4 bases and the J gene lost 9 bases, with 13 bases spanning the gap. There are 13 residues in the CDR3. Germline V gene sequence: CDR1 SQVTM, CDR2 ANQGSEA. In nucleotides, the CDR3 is TGCAGCGTTGCACAGCAAGTGGGTTCACCCCTCCACTTT. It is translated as CSVAQQVGSPLHF.

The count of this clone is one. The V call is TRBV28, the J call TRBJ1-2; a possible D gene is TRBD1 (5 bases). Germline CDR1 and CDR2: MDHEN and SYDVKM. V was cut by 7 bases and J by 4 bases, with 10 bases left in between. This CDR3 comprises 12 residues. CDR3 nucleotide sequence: TGTGCCAGCAAGACAGCAGCCTATGGCTACACCTTC. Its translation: CASKTAAYGYTF.

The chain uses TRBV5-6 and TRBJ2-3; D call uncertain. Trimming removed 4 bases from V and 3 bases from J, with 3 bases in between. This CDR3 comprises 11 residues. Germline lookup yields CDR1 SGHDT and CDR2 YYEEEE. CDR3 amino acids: CASSQTDTQYF. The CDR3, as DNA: TGTGCCAGCAGCCAAACAGATACGCAGTATTTT.

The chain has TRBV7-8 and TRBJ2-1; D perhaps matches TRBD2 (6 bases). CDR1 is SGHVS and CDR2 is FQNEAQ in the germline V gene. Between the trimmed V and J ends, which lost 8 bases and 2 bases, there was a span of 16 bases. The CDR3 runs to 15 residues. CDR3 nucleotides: TGTGCCAGCCTTGGAGTCGAGCGGGCCTACAATGAGCAGTTCTTC. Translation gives CASLGVERAYNEQFF.

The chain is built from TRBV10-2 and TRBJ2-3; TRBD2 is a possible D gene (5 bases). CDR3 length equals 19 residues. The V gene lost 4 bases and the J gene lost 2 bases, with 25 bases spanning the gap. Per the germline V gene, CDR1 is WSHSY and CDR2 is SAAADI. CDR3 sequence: CASSVYFMEADGPTDTQYF. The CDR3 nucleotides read TGCGCCAGCAGTGTATATTTTATGGAAGCGGACGGTCCCACAGATACGCAGTATTTT.

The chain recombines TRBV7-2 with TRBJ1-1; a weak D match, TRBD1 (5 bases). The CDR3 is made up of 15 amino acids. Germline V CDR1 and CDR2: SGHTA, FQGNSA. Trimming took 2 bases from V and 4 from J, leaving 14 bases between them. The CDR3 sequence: CASSLQGLRSTEAFF. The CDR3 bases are TGTGCCAGCAGCTTACAGGGTTTGAGGAGCACTGAAGCTTTCTTT. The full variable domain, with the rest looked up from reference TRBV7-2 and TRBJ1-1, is GAGVSQSPSNKVTEKGKDVELRCDPISGHTALYWYRQSLGQGLEFLIYFQGNSAPDKSGLPSDRFSAERTGGSVSTLTIQRTQQEDSAVYLCASSLQGLRSTEAFFGQGTRLTVV.

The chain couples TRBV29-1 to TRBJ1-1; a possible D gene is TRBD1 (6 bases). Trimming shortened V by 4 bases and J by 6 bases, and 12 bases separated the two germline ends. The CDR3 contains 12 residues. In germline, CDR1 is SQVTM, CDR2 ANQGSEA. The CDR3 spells CSVGPQGAEAFF. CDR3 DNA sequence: TGCAGCGTTGGACCACAGGGCGCTGAAGCTTTCTTT.

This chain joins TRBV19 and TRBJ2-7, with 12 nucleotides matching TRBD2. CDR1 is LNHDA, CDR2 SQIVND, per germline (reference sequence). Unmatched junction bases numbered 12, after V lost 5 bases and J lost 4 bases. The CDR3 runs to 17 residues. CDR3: CASSVKNLAGGPYEQYF. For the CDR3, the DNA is TGTGCCAGTAGTGTAAAGAATCTAGCGGGAGGGCCGTACGAGCAGTACTTC.

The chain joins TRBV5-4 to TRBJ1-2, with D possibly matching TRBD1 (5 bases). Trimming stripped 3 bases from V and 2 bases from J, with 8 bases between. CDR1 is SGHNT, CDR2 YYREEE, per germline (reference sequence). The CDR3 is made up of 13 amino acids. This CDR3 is CASSSDINYGYTF. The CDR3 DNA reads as TGTGCCAGCAGCTCGGACATCAACTATGGCTACACCTTC.